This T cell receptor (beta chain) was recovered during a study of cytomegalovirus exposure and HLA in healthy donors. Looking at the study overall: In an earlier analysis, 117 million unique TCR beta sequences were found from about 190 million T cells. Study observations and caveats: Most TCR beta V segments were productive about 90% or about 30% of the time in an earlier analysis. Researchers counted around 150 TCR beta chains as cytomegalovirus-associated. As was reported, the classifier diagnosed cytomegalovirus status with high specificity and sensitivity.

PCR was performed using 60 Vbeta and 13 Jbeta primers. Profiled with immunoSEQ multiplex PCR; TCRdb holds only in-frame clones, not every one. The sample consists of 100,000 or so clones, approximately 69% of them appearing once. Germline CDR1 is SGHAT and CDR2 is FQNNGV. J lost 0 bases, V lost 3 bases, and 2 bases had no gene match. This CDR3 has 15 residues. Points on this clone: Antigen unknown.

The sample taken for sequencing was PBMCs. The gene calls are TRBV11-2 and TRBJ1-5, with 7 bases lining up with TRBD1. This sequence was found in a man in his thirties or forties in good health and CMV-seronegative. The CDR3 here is CASSLDRSSNQPQHF. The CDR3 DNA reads TGTGCCAGCAGCTTGGACAGGAGTAGCAATCAGCCCCAGCATTTT.